A selection of T cell receptor beta chains follows, all from one sample in a study of T cell responses to AZD1222 COVID-19 vaccine. TCRdb's copy holds only in-frame clones and misses some; the assay was immunoSEQ multiplex PCR. The repertoire holds about 110,000 clones, with approximately 87% as singletons. Sequenced here: peripheral blood, sampled on day 0 of AZD1222 vaccination. All receptors come from an adult in good health. Each CDR3 is given with its conserved first and last residue. The order of the fields is V gene, J gene, clone size, D gene, CDR3 protein, CDR3 DNA. The D gene is left open where the match is weak. Not all rows give a size; the values are once, few, many and, for expanded clones, a class.

TRBV9	TRBJ1-4	few	TRBD1	CASSRGTENEKLFF	TGTGCCAGCAGCCGCGGGACAGAGAATGAAAAACTGTTTTTT
TRBV3-1/TRBV3-2	TRBJ2-2	.	.	CASSETGGFSGELFF	TGTGCCAGCAGTGAGACAGGAGGTTTTTCCGGGGAGCTGTTTTTT
TRBV6-4	TRBJ2-1	few	.	CASSVQWSSYNEQFF	TGTGCCAGCAGTGTCCAGTGGAGCTCCTACAATGAGCAGTTCTTC
TRBV4-1	TRBJ1-6	.	TRBD1	CASSLTDGTGLNSPLHF	TGCGCCAGCAGCTTAACCGACGGGACAGGATTAAATTCACCCCTCCACTTT
TRBV5-6	TRBJ2-1	.	.	CASSLGDTYNEQFF	TGTGCCAGCAGCTTGGGGGACACCTACAATGAGCAGTTCTTC
TRBV7-9	TRBJ1-2	.	.	CASSLALEYYGYTF	TGTGCCAGCAGCTTAGCGTTAGAGTACTATGGCTACACCTTC
TRBV7-2	TRBJ2-2	.	TRBD2	CASSPTLAVETGELFF	TGTGCCAGCAGCCCGACTCTAGCGGTTGAAACCGGGGAGCTGTTTTTT
TRBV19	TRBJ2-7	.	.	CASSPRKDGYEQYF	TGTGCCAGTAGTCCCCGGAAGGATGGCTACGAGCAGTACTTC
TRBV7-8	TRBJ1-3	.	.	CASSLVESASGNTIYF	TGTGCCAGCAGCTTAGTAGAGTCAGCCTCTGGAAACACCATATATTTT
TRBV6-4	TRBJ1-1	.	.	CASSAQDTTNTEAFF	TGTGCCAGCAGTGCTCAAGACACAACCAACACTGAAGCTTTCTTT
TRBV6-1	TRBJ1-2	.	.	CASSEEPSLYGYTF	TGTGCCAGCAGTGAGGAGCCGTCTCTCTATGGCTACACCTTC
TRBV27	TRBJ1-5	few	.	CASSFPRGSNQPQHF	TGTGCCAGCAGTTTCCCCCGGGGTAGCAATCAGCCCCAGCATTTT
TRBV28	TRBJ1-1	once	.	CASSLRFGGAEEAFF	TGTGCCAGCAGCCTGAGATTTGGGGGAGCAGAAGAAGCTTTCTTT
TRBV19	TRBJ1-2	.	.	CASSMREGYTF	TGTGCCAGTAGTATGAGGGAGGGCTACACCTTC
TRBV25-1	TRBJ1-1	once	.	CASSELRDGNTEAFF	TGTGCCAGCAGTGAATTGAGGGACGGGAACACTGAAGCTTTCTTT
TRBV7-8	TRBJ2-2	.	TRBD1	CASSTGHGTGRLGELFF	TGTGCCAGCAGCACCGGGCACGGGACAGGGAGGCTCGGGGAGCTGTTTTTT
TRBV15	TRBJ2-7	few	TRBD2	CATSRALAGDEQYF	TGTGCCACCAGCAGAGCACTAGCGGGAGACGAGCAGTACTTC
TRBV3-1/TRBV3-2	TRBJ2-7	.	TRBD1	CASAMSGTGADEQYF	TGTGCCAGCGCAATGTCCGGGACAGGGGCGGACGAGCAGTACTTC
TRBV7-3	TRBJ2-1	.	.	CASSSGSPYNEQFF	TGTGCCAGCAGCTCCGGATCACCGTACAATGAGCAGTTCTTC
TRBV29-1	TRBJ2-3	.	.	CSVGQSALADTQYF	TGCAGCGTTGGTCAGAGCGCGCTGGCAGATACGCAGTATTTT
TRBV28	TRBJ1-2	.	.	CASLRGVYTF	TGTGCCAGCCTTCGGGGGGTCTACACCTTC
TRBV6-2/TRBV6-3	TRBJ2-7	.	.	CASSWLRRADEVYEQYF	TGTGCCAGCAGTTGGCTACGGCGGGCGGACGAGGTGTACGAGCAGTACTTC
TRBV29-1	TRBJ2-4	.	TRBD2	CSVGGTSGTGLQYF	TGCAGCGTGGGGGGGACTAGCGGGACCGGCCTTCAGTACTTC
TRBV4-2	TRBJ1-2	.	.	CASSQVQGTPGYTF	TGTGCCAGCAGCCAAGTTCAGGGTACGCCTGGCTACACCTTC
TRBV29-1	TRBJ1-3	.	.	CSVEDRGAGNTIYF	TGCAGCGTTGAAGACAGGGGAGCTGGAAACACCATATATTTT
TRBV7-2	TRBJ2-3	.	TRBD1	CASSRLRGKDTQYF	TGTGCCAGCAGCCGCCTCAGGGGGAAAGATACGCAGTATTTT
TRBV19	TRBJ2-6	.	.	CASTQRRAAVNGANVLTF	TGTGCCAGTACCCAGAGGAGGGCAGCCGTCAATGGGGCCAACGTCCTGACTTTC
TRBV7-3	TRBJ2-7	.	.	CASSLKENYEQYF	TGTGCCAGCAGCTTAAAGGAGAACTACGAGCAGTACTTC
TRBV3-1/TRBV3-2	TRBJ1-1	.	.	CASSQVKGNTEAFF	TGTGCCAGCAGCCAAGTTAAGGGGAACACTGAAGCTTTCTTT
TRBV28	TRBJ2-1	.	.	CASSLGGATYNEQFF	TGTGCCAGCAGTTTAGGGGGGGCAACTTACAATGAGCAGTTCTTC
TRBV28	TRBJ2-2	.	TRBD2	CASSFPGLAGGLTGELFF	TGTGCCAGCAGTTTCCCTGGACTAGCGGGAGGTCTTACCGGGGAGCTGTTTTTT
TRBV27	TRBJ1-2	.	TRBD1	CASSLSTGDYGYTF	TGTGCCAGCAGTTTATCTACAGGGGACTATGGCTACACCTTC
TRBV12-3/TRBV12-4	TRBJ2-1	.	.	CASTGLYNEQFF	TGTGCCAGCACGGGGCTCTACAATGAGCAGTTCTTC
TRBV14	TRBJ2-5	.	.	CASSQDGVGHTYQETQYF	TGTGCCAGCAGCCAAGATGGAGTAGGACACACGTACCAAGAGACCCAGTACTTC
TRBV19	TRBJ2-3	few	.	CASTPPSSDTQYF	TGTGCCAGTACCCCCCCGTCGTCAGATACGCAGTATTTT
TRBV5-1	TRBJ2-1	.	TRBD1	CASSPQGLNEQFF	TGCGCCAGCAGCCCACAGGGGCTGAATGAGCAGTTCTTC